This is a list of T cell receptor beta chains from one sample in a study of blood T cell repertoires in COVID-19. The protocol was immunoSEQ multiplex PCR, while the TCRdb copy is restricted to in-frame clones and leaves out a portion. The sample has 110,000 or so clones; approximately 84% are singletons. The specimen sequenced was peripheral blood. The receptors shown here come from a woman aged 45-65 years with acute or convalescent COVID-19. Each CDR3 is given with its conserved first and last residue. D genes are given only for firm matches. Expanded clones get a size class; other rows say once, few or many, or leave the size out.

V: TRBV5-8
D: TRBD1
J: TRBJ2-7
size: .
CDR3: CASSFPPGTEVHEQYF
DNA: TGTGCCAGCAGCTTCCCCCCCGGGACAGAAGTCCACGAGCAGTACTTC

V: TRBV5-1
D: TRBD1
J: TRBJ1-2
size: .
CDR3: CASSGNRGYGYTF
DNA: TGCGCCAGCAGCGGTAACAGGGGTTATGGCTACACCTTC

V: TRBV18
D: .
J: TRBJ1-5
size: .
CDR3: CASSETRGDQPQHF
DNA: TGTGCCAGCTCCGAAACCCGGGGAGATCAGCCCCAGCATTTT

V: TRBV7-2
D: .
J: TRBJ1-4
size: few
CDR3: CASSSKTRPNEKLFF
DNA: TGTGCCAGCAGCTCTAAGACACGACCAAATGAAAAACTGTTTTTT

V: TRBV7-9
D: TRBD2
J: TRBJ2-2
size: .
CDR3: CASPRGLAGNTGELFF
DNA: TGTGCCAGCCCCCGTGGGCTAGCGGGGAACACCGGGGAGCTGTTTTTT

V: TRBV5-8
D: .
J: TRBJ1-6
size: .
CDR3: CASSLGGGDSPLHF
DNA: TGTGCCAGCAGCTTGGGCGGGGGTGATTCACCCCTCCACTTT

V: TRBV30
D: .
J: TRBJ2-7
size: few
CDR3: CAWKQGSSYEQYF
DNA: TGTGCCTGGAAACAGGGAAGCTCCTACGAGCAGTACTTC

V: TRBV3-1/TRBV3-2
D: TRBD1
J: TRBJ1-2
size: .
CDR3: CASGQGEYGYTF
DNA: TGTGCCAGCGGACAGGGTGAATATGGCTACACCTTC

V: TRBV2
D: .
J: TRBJ1-2
size: few
CDR3: CASRADTTLDLSF
DNA: TGTGCCAGCAGGGCGGACACCACCTTGGACCTTTCCTTC

V: TRBV10-1
D: .
J: TRBJ1-3
size: .
CDR3: CASSPDRFSGNTIYF
DNA: TGCGCCAGCAGCCCCGACAGGTTCTCTGGAAACACCATATATTTT

V: TRBV6-5
D: .
J: TRBJ1-1
size: once
CDR3: CASDPEAGVTEAFF
DNA: TGTGCCAGCGACCCTGAGGCGGGGGTCACTGAAGCTTTCTTT

V: TRBV11-2
D: TRBD1
J: TRBJ1-6
size: .
CDR3: CASSLEQGGNSPLHF
DNA: TGTGCCAGCAGCTTAGAACAGGGGGGGAATTCACCCCTCCACTTT

V: TRBV3-1/TRBV3-2
D: .
J: TRBJ2-7
size: .
CDR3: CASSRSSGYEQYF
DNA: TGTGCCAGCAGCCGCTCCAGCGGTTACGAGCAGTACTTC

V: TRBV19
D: TRBD1
J: TRBJ1-5
size: .
CDR3: CASTHQKTGLNQPQHF
DNA: TGTGCCAGTACCCACCAAAAGACAGGGCTAAATCAGCCCCAGCATTTT

V: TRBV9
D: .
J: TRBJ1-6
size: .
CDR3: CASSSGGWQSPLHF
DNA: TGTGCCAGCAGCTCGGGGGGGTGGCAGTCACCCCTCCACTTT

V: TRBV7-2
D: TRBD1
J: TRBJ1-2
size: .
CDR3: CASSHEVTGGNYGYTF
DNA: TGTGCCAGCAGTCACGAGGTGACAGGGGGGAACTATGGCTACACCTTC

V: TRBV29-1
D: .
J: TRBJ1-2
size: once
CDR3: CSVGGSSYTF
DNA: TGCAGCGTTGGTGGGAGTAGCTACACCTTC

V: TRBV19
D: .
J: TRBJ1-1
size: .
CDR3: CASSMERGTEAFF
DNA: TGTGCCAGTAGTATGGAACGGGGAACTGAAGCTTTCTTT

V: TRBV19
D: .
J: TRBJ1-1
size: .
CDR3: CASSTRGLLNTEAFF
DNA: TGTGCCAGTAGTACTAGGGGATTACTGAACACTGAAGCTTTCTTT

V: TRBV6-1
D: TRBD1
J: TRBJ1-6
size: once
CDR3: CASSEEGQISPLHF
DNA: TGTGCCAGCAGTGAAGAGGGACAGATTTCACCCCTCCACTTT

V: TRBV10-3
D: TRBD2
J: TRBJ2-1
size: .
CDR3: CAIKGGGAYNEQFF
DNA: TGTGCCATCAAGGGCGGGGGGGCCTACAATGAGCAGTTCTTC

V: TRBV7-3
D: .
J: TRBJ2-3
size: once
CDR3: CASSLAAATDTQYF
DNA: TGTGCCAGCAGCTTAGCGGCGGCCACAGATACGCAGTATTTT

V: TRBV9
D: TRBD1
J: TRBJ1-3
size: .
CDR3: CASSVGDRGNTIYF
DNA: TGTGCCAGCAGCGTAGGGGACAGGGGAAACACCATATATTTT

V: TRBV7-9
D: .
J: TRBJ1-4
size: .
CDR3: CASGLGVGEKLFF
DNA: TGTGCCAGCGGACTGGGAGTAGGTGAAAAACTGTTTTTT

V: TRBV2
D: .
J: TRBJ1-1
size: few
CDR3: CASSPPRGGITEAFF
DNA: TGTGCCAGCAGCCCCCCCCGGGGCGGGATCACTGAAGCTTTCTTT

V: TRBV6-6
D: .
J: TRBJ1-2
size: .
CDR3: CASSQGGGYGYTF
DNA: TGTGCCAGCAGCCAAGGGGGGGGATATGGCTACACCTTC

V: TRBV6-5
D: .
J: TRBJ1-6
size: .
CDR3: CATLTLGNSHPPFW
DNA: TGTGCCACCCTAACCTTGGGTAACAGTCATCCACCCTTTTGG

V: TRBV2
D: TRBD1
J: TRBJ1-2
size: .
CDR3: CASTLRDRVSNYGYTF
DNA: TGTGCCAGCACCCTCCGGGACAGGGTTTCTAACTATGGCTACACCTTC

V: TRBV7-9
D: TRBD1
J: TRBJ2-3
size: .
CDR3: CASSLGPGQGVTDTQYF
DNA: TGTGCCAGCAGCTTAGGGCCGGGACAGGGGGTTACAGATACGCAGTATTTT

V: TRBV24-1
D: TRBD1
J: TRBJ1-2
size: .
CDR3: CATSDAGQGVGYGYTF
DNA: TGTGCCACCAGTGATGCGGGACAGGGGGTCGGCTATGGCTACACCTTC

V: TRBV9
D: TRBD2
J: TRBJ2-1
size: .
CDR3: CASSTASGHYNEQFF
DNA: TGTGCCAGCAGCACTGCTAGCGGACACTACAATGAGCAGTTCTTC

V: TRBV11-2
D: .
J: TRBJ2-2
size: .
CDR3: CASSSRGGGTAGELFF
DNA: TGTGCCAGCAGCTCTAGGGGAGGTGGAACGGCCGGGGAGCTGTTTTTT

V: TRBV5-4
D: .
J: TRBJ2-3
size: .
CDR3: CASSFPGSTDTQYF
DNA: TGTGCCAGCAGCTTCCCCGGGAGCACAGATACGCAGTATTTT

V: TRBV9
D: .
J: TRBJ1-5
size: once
CDR3: CASSKGGGSQPQHF
DNA: TGTGCCAGCAGCAAAGGGGGGGGGAGTCAGCCCCAGCATTTT

V: TRBV11-2
D: .
J: TRBJ1-1
size: .
CDR3: CASRIRTAGSDTEAFF
DNA: TGTGCCAGCAGAATCAGGACTGCCGGATCGGACACTGAAGCTTTCTTT

V: TRBV2
D: TRBD1
J: TRBJ2-6
size: .
CDR3: CAGMGQISGANVLTF
DNA: TGTGCCGGCATGGGACAGATCTCTGGGGCCAACGTCCTGACTTTC

V: TRBV6-5
D: .
J: TRBJ1-3
size: .
CDR3: CASRPRGNTIYF
DNA: TGTGCCAGCAGGCCTAGAGGAAACACCATATATTTT

V: TRBV19
D: TRBD1
J: TRBJ1-1
size: few
CDR3: CASSINHRGRNTEAFF
DNA: TGTGCCAGTAGTATCAACCACAGGGGGCGGAACACTGAAGCTTTCTTT

V: TRBV6-1
D: TRBD1
J: TRBJ1-2
size: .
CDR3: CASSEARQGYYGYTF
DNA: TGTGCCAGCAGTGAAGCGCGACAGGGCTACTATGGCTACACCTTC

V: TRBV6-6
D: .
J: TRBJ1-6
size: .
CDR3: CASSPDSTWVDNSPLHF
DNA: TGTGCCAGCAGTCCCGACAGTACCTGGGTAGATAATTCACCCCTCCACTTT

V: TRBV14
D: .
J: TRBJ1-3
size: .
CDR3: CASSQDRGNTIYF
DNA: TGTGCCAGCAGCCAAGATCGGGGAAACACCATATATTTT

V: TRBV7-2
D: TRBD1
J: TRBJ1-1
size: once
CDR3: CASSPQGGTEAFF
DNA: TGTGCCAGCAGCCCACAGGGGGGCACTGAAGCTTTCTTT

V: TRBV5-5
D: .
J: TRBJ1-2
size: few
CDR3: CASSALQGLYGYTF
DNA: TGTGCCAGCAGCGCTCTCCAGGGGCTCTATGGCTACACCTTC

V: TRBV12-3/TRBV12-4
D: .
J: TRBJ2-1
size: .
CDR3: CASSLVGANEQFF
DNA: TGTGCCAGCAGTTTAGTAGGGGCCAATGAGCAGTTCTTC

V: TRBV3-1/TRBV3-2
D: .
J: TRBJ2-3
size: .
CDR3: CASSSQSALRTDTQYF
DNA: TGTGCCAGCAGCTCCCAAAGCGCTCTACGCACAGATACGCAGTATTTT